This TCR beta chain was recorded in a study of spatial heterogeneity in lung cancer. Time point reported: blood at routine non-recurrence follow-up after resection. No cell sorting; template was whole RNA from tumor, lung tissue or PBMC. This clonotype occurred many times. Via MiXCR, TCRdb re-called the 5' RACE reads, giving one row per CDR3 protein. The profile covers around 110,000 distinct CDR3 sequences, with more than 9% appearing a single time and roughly 17% taken by the ten largest. Germline V gene sequence: CDR1 DFQATT, CDR2 SNEGSKA (reference sequence). The ends were cut back, 3 bases at V and 9 bases at J, with 6 bases in the middle. The CDR3 consists of 10 residues.

The source material was PBMCs, sampled at follow-up. The chain couples TRBV20-1 to TRBJ2-1; no definite D call. This clonotype was obtained from a male donor with early-stage non-small cell lung cancer. CDR3 DNA sequence: TGCAGTGCTAGTCGTAGTGAGCAGTTCTTC. This gives the protein CSASRSEQFF.